These T cell receptor beta chains were read from a single sample in a study of cytomegalovirus exposure and HLA in healthy donors. The repertoire was sequenced with immunoSEQ multiplex PCR; TCRdb's copy has only in-frame clones and lacks some. Altogether 200,000 to 250,000 clones are present, approximately 82% being singletons, with the ten largest covering more than 0.45%. Specimen: PBMCs. These receptors all come from a woman aged 35 to 49 in good health and CMV-seronegative. CDR3s include the opening cysteine and the closing phenylalanine or tryptophan. The order of the fields is clone size, J gene, D gene, V gene, CDR3 DNA, CDR3 protein. A D gene is named only where the DNA matches it firmly. Rows give clone size only sometimes, using once, few, many, or a class for an expanded clone.

size: .
J: TRBJ2-5
D: TRBD1
V: TRBV9
DNA: TGTGCCAGCAGCGTATCGGGGACAGCCAAAGAGACCCAGTACTTC
CDR3: CASSVSGTAKETQYF

size: .
J: TRBJ1-1
D: TRBD1
V: TRBV6-5
DNA: TGTGCCAGCAGTCACCGACTTCCGGGACAGATTGAAGCTTTCTTT
CDR3: CASSHRLPGQIEAFF

size: .
J: TRBJ2-1
D: .
V: TRBV5-1
DNA: TGCGCCACCTCCCGCGGACAGAACAATGAGCAGTTCTTC
CDR3: CATSRGQNNEQFF

size: .
J: TRBJ1-3
D: TRBD1
V: TRBV18
DNA: TGTGCCAGCTCACCGACAGGGTCTGGAAACACCATATATTTT
CDR3: CASSPTGSGNTIYF

size: .
J: TRBJ2-7
D: TRBD1
V: TRBV28
DNA: TGTGCCAGCAGGGGTGTAGGACAGGGGGCTCGCTACGAGCAGTACTTC
CDR3: CASRGVGQGARYEQYF

size: .
J: TRBJ2-1
D: .
V: TRBV7-6
DNA: TGTGCCAGCAGCATTTCAGGGCCAGTAGACTCGTGGGCTGAGCAGTTCTTC
CDR3: CASSISGPVDSWAEQFF

size: .
J: TRBJ2-7
D: .
V: TRBV2
DNA: TGTGCCAGCATCGGGGGAAGCTCAGCTGGCCTAAACGAGCAGTACTTC
CDR3: CASIGGSSAGLNEQYF

size: .
J: TRBJ1-6
D: .
V: TRBV4-2
DNA: TGTGCCAGCAGCCAACCGGGGCAAATTACAGGGAATTCACCCCTCCACTTT
CDR3: CASSQPGQITGNSPLHF

size: .
J: TRBJ1-5
D: .
V: TRBV6-5
DNA: TGTGCCAGCAGGTCCCGGGGTAACAATCAGCCCCAGCATTTT
CDR3: CASRSRGNNQPQHF

size: .
J: TRBJ1-1
D: .
V: TRBV6-5
DNA: TGTGCCAGCAGTTATCGGCCTGTTACAGGGGAAGCTTTCTTT
CDR3: CASSYRPVTGEAFF

size: .
J: TRBJ2-5
D: .
V: TRBV18
DNA: TGTGCCAGCTCACCACCTTTGGCGGGGGCAAGCGGGACCCAGTACTTC
CDR3: CASSPPLAGASGTQYF

size: .
J: TRBJ1-1
D: .
V: TRBV11-3
DNA: TGTGCCAGCAGCTTAGCTCTGAACACTGAAGCTTTCTTT
CDR3: CASSLALNTEAFF

size: .
J: TRBJ1-2
D: .
V: TRBV5-1
DNA: TGCGCCAGCAGCTTGGATTACGGACTTAACTATGGCTACACCTTC
CDR3: CASSLDYGLNYGYTF

size: .
J: TRBJ1-1
D: TRBD1
V: TRBV28
DNA: TGTGCCAGCAGTTGGTCGAGCAGGGGGCTTAACACTGAAGCTTTCTTT
CDR3: CASSWSSRGLNTEAFF

size: .
J: TRBJ1-2
D: .
V: TRBV7-2
DNA: TGTGCCAGCAGCTTAGTAGGGGGCTATGGCTACACCTTC
CDR3: CASSLVGGYGYTF

size: .
J: TRBJ1-2
D: .
V: TRBV28
DNA: TGTGCCAGCAGGAAGTTCGGTAACTATGGCTACACCTTC
CDR3: CASRKFGNYGYTF

size: .
J: TRBJ1-3
D: .
V: TRBV30
DNA: TGTGCTTCCCAAGGCGGTGGAAACACCATATATTTT
CDR3: CASQGGGNTIYF

size: .
J: TRBJ1-5
D: .
V: TRBV19
DNA: TGTGCCAGTATGGAGAAGACGGGGGTAAGGCCCCAGCATTTT
CDR3: CASMEKTGVRPQHF

size: .
J: TRBJ1-1
D: .
V: TRBV7-2
DNA: TGTGCCAGCAAGCCTCCGGGGAGGGACACTGAAGCTTTCTTT
CDR3: CASKPPGRDTEAFF

size: .
J: TRBJ1-6
D: .
V: TRBV7-9
DNA: TGTGCCAGCAGCCCCCCGAGCACCGGGAATTCACCCCTCCACTTT
CDR3: CASSPPSTGNSPLHF

size: .
J: TRBJ1-6
D: .
V: TRBV7-2
DNA: TGTGCCAGCAGCCCAGACGGATTTCGGAGGTCCTATAATTCACCCCTCCACTTT
CDR3: CASSPDGFRRSYNSPLHF

size: .
J: TRBJ2-7
D: TRBD1
V: TRBV28
DNA: TGTGCCAGCAGTTTTGACAGGGGGATATCCTACGAGCAGTACTTC
CDR3: CASSFDRGISYEQYF

size: once
J: TRBJ1-6
D: TRBD1
V: TRBV5-1
DNA: TGCGCCAGCAGCGCATGGACAGGGCTGGATAATTCACCCCTCCACTTT
CDR3: CASSAWTGLDNSPLHF

size: .
J: TRBJ2-7
D: .
V: TRBV7-9
DNA: TGTGCCAGCAGCCCCGCCCCCGGACAGAGCTCCTACGAGCAGTACTTC
CDR3: CASSPAPGQSSYEQYF

size: .
J: TRBJ1-3
D: TRBD1
V: TRBV18
DNA: TGTGCCAGCTCACCCCGGACAGGGCGAGACTCTGGAAACACCATATATTTT
CDR3: CASSPRTGRDSGNTIYF

size: .
J: TRBJ2-5
D: TRBD1
V: TRBV27
DNA: TGTGCCAGCAGTTTCAGGGGGACAGGGGGGTTTAGGAGAGAGACCCAGTACTTC
CDR3: CASSFRGTGGFRRETQYF

size: .
J: TRBJ2-7
D: .
V: TRBV7-8
DNA: TGTGCCAGCAGCTTGTTCGACCAGGGTACCTACGAGCAGTACTTC
CDR3: CASSLFDQGTYEQYF

size: once
J: TRBJ1-1
D: .
V: TRBV7-6
DNA: TGTGCCAGCAGCTCAGACACCAACACTGAAGCTTTCTTT
CDR3: CASSSDTNTEAFF